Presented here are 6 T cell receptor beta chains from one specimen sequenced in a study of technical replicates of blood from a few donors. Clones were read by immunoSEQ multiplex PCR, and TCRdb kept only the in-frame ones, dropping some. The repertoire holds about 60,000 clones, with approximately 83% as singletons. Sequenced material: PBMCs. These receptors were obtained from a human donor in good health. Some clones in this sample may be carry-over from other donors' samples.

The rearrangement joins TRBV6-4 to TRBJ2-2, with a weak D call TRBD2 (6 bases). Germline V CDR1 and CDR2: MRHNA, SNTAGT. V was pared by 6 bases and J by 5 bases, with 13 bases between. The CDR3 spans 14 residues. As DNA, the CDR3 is TGTGCCAGCAGCCAAAGGGGAGGAACCGGGGAGCTGTTTTTT. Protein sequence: CASSQRGGTGELFF.

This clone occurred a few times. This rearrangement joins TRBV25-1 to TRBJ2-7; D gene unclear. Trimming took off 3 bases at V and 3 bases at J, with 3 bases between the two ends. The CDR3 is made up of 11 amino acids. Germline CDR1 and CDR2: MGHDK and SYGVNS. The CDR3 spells CASSDYYEQYF. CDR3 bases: TGTGCCAGCAGTGATTACTACGAGCAGTACTTC.

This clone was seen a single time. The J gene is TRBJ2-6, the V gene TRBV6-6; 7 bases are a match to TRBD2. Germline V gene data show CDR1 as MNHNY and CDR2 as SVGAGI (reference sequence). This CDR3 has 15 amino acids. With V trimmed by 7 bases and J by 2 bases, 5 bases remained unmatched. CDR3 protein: CASTAGDTGANVLTF. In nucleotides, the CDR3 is TGTGCCAGCACTGCGGGAGATACTGGGGCCAACGTCCTGACTTTC.

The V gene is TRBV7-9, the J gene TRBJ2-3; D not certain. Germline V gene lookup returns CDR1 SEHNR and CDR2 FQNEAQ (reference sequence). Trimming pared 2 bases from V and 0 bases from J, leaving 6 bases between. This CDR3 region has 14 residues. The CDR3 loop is CASSLSLSTDTQYF. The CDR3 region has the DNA TGTGCCAGCAGCTTAAGCCTCAGCACAGATACGCAGTATTTT.

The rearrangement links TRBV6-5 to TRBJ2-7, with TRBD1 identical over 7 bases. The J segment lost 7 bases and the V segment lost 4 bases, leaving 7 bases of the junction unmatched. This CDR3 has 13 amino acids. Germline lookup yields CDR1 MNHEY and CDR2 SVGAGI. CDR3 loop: CASSSTGAREQYF. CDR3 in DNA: TGTGCCAGCAGTTCCACAGGGGCGCGGGAGCAGTACTTC.

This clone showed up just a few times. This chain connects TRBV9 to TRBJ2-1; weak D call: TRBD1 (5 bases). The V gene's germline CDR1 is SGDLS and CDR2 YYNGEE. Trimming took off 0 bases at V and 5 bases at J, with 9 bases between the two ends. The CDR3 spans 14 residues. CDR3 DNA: TGTGCCAGCAGCGTAGACAGGCTGAACAATGAGCAGTTCTTC. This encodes CASSVDRLNNEQFF. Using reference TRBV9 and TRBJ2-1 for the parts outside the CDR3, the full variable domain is DSGVTQTPKHLITATGQRVTLRCSPRSGDLSVYWYQQSLDQGLQFLIQYYNGEERAKGNILERFSAQQFPDLHSELNLSSLELGDSALYFCASSVDRLNNEQFFGPGTRLTVL.